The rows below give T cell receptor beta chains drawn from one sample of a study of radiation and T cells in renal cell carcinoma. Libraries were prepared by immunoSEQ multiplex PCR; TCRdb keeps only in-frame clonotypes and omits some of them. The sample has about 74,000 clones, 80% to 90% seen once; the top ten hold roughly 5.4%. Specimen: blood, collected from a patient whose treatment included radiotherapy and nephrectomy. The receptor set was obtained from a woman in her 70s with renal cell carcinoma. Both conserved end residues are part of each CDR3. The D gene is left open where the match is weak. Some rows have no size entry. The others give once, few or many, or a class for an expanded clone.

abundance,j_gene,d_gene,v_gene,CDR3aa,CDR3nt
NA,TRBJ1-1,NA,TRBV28,CASSSQGASTEAFF,TGTGCCAGCAGTTCCCAGGGCGCGAGCACTGAAGCTTTCTTT
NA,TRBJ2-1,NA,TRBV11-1,CASSPQTEQFF,TGTGCCAGCAGCCCCCAGACGGAGCAGTTCTTC
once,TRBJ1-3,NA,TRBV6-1,CASSKTGKSGNTIYF,TGTGCCAGCAGTAAAACAGGGAAATCTGGAAACACCATATATTTT
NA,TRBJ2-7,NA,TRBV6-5,CASSSPTLSSYEQYF,TGTGCCAGCAGTTCCCCGACACTTAGTTCCTACGAGCAGTACTTC
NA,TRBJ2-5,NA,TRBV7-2,CASSPRPGGQETQYF,TGTGCCAGCAGCCCCCGTCCCGGGGGACAAGAGACCCAGTACTTC
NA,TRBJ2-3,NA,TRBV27,CASSPDPNTDTQYF,TGTGCCAGCAGTCCCGATCCTAACACAGATACGCAGTATTTT
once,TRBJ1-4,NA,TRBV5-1,CASSLGTGNEKLFF,TGCGCCAGCAGCTTGGGGACGGGTAATGAAAAACTGTTTTTT
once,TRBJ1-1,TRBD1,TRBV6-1,CASSEALFHTGRGLNTEAFF,TGTGCCAGCAGTGAAGCGCTCTTCCACACTGGGAGGGGGCTGAACACTGAAGCTTTCTTT
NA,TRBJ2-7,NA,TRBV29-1,CSVWSGGGEQYF,TGCAGCGTGTGGAGTGGGGGAGGCGAGCAGTACTTC
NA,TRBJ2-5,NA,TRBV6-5,CASSYNRGGGETQYF,TGTGCCAGCAGTTACAACAGGGGGGGAGGAGAGACCCAGTACTTC
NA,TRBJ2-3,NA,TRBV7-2,CASSLEPGESDTQYF,TGTGCCAGCAGCTTAGAACCGGGGGAGTCAGATACGCAGTATTTT
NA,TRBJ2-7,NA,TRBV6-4,CASSDPRGGKFNEQYF,TGTGCCAGCAGTGACCCCAGGGGAGGGAAGTTTAACGAGCAGTACTTC
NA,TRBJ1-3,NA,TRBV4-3,CASSQDQGTGNTIYF,TGCGCCAGCAGCCAAGATCAAGGGACTGGAAACACCATATATTTT
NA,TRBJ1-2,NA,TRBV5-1,CASSLGGAAYGYTF,TGCGCCAGCAGCTTGGGAGGGGCTGCCTATGGCTACACCTTC
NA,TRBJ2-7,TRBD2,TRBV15,CATSRLAGEEQYF,TGTGCCACCAGCAGACTAGCGGGGGAAGAGCAGTACTTC
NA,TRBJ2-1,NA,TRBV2,CASPDYNEQFF,TGTGCCAGCCCGGATTACAATGAGCAGTTCTTC
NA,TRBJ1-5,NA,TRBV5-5,CASSLVESQPQHF,TGTGCCAGCAGCTTGGTCGAAAGTCAGCCCCAGCATTTT
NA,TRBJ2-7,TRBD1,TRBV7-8,CASSLGGTGYNEQYF,TGTGCCAGCAGCTTAGGTGGGACAGGGTACAACGAGCAGTACTTC
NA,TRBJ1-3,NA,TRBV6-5,CASSYRSGNTIYF,TGTGCCAGCAGTTACCGCTCTGGAAACACCATATATTTT
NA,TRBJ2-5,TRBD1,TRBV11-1,CASSLEITGGVETQYF,TGTGCCAGCAGCTTAGAGATAACAGGGGGCGTAGAGACCCAGTACTTC
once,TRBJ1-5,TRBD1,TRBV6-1,CASSKTGRVQPQHF,TGTGCCAGCAGTAAGACAGGGAGGGTTCAGCCCCAGCATTTT
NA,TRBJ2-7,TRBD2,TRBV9,CASSVAGGPYEQYF,TGTGCCAGCAGCGTAGCGGGGGGGCCCTACGAGCAGTACTTC
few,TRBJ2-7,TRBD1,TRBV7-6,CASSFGQGAGWQYF,TGTGCCAGCAGCTTCGGGCAGGGGGCAGGTTGGCAGTACTTC